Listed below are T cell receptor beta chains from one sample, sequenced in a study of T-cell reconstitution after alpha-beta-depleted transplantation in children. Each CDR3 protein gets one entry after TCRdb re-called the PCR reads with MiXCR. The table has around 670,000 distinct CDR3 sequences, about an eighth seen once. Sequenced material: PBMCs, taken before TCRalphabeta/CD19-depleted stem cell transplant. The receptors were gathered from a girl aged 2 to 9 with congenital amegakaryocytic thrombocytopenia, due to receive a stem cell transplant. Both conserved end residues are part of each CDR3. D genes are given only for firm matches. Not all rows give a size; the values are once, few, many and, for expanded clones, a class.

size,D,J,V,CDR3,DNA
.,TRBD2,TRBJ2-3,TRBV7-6,CASSFMPSGASTDTQYF,TGTGCCAGCAGCTTCATGCCTAGCGGGGCTAGCACAGATACGCAGTATTTT
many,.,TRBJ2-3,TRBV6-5,CANMRGDTQYF,TGTGCCAACATGCGGGGAGATACGCAGTATTTT
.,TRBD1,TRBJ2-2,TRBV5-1,CASSLIQGGNAGELFF,TGCGCCAGCAGCTTGATCCAAGGGGGCAACGCCGGGGAGCTGTTTTTT
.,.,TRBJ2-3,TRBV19,CASSIDLRTDTQYF,TGTGCCAGTAGTATAGACCTACGCACAGATACGCAGTATTTT
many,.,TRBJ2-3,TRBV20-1,CSARDGPVLTDTQYF,TGCAGTGCTAGAGATGGGCCGGTCCTCACAGATACGCAGTATTTT
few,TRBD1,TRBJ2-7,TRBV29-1,CSVVPGQGQQYF,TGCAGCGTTGTCCCGGGACAGGGGCAGCAGTACTTC
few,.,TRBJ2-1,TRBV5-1,CASSFWGEVGNEQFF,TGCGCCAGCAGCTTCTGGGGGGAAGTGGGGAATGAGCAGTTCTTC
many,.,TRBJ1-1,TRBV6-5,CASSYSRFKADTEAFF,TGTGCCAGCAGTTACTCACGTTTCAAGGCGGACACTGAAGCTTTCTTT
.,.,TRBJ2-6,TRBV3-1,CASTPIASGANVLTF,TGTGCCAGCACCCCCATAGCTTCTGGGGCCAACGTCCTGACTTTC
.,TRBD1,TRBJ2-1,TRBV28,CASRRSGQIYNEQFF,TGTGCCAGCAGGCGATCGGGACAGATCTACAATGAGCAGTTCTTC
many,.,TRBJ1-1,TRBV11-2,CASRIQGSTEAFF,TGTGCCAGCAGGATACAGGGTAGCACTGAAGCTTTCTTT
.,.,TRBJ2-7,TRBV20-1,CSARGGRGAYEQYF,TGCAGTGCTAGAGGTGGCAGGGGGGCCTACGAGCAGTACTTC
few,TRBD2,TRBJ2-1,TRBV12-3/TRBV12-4,CASSSMAGGINEQFF,TGTGCCAGCAGTTCGATGGCGGGGGGCATCAATGAGCAGTTCTTC
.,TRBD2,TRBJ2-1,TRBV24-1,CATSDFRTGRAFNEQFF,TGTGCCACCAGTGATTTCAGGACGGGGAGGGCCTTTAATGAGCAGTTCTTC
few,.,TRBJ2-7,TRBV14,CASSQNRAEGGEQYF,TGTGCCAGCAGCCAAAACCGGGCCGAGGGTGGCGAGCAGTACTTC
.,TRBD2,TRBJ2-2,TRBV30,CAWSAGLVGTGELFF,TGTGCCTGGAGTGCGGGACTAGTCGGCACCGGGGAGCTGTTTTTT
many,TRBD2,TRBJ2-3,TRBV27,CASSQSSGGTDTQYF,TGTGCCAGCAGTCAGTCTAGCGGGGGCACAGATACGCAGTATTTT
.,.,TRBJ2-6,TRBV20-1,CSARGGGSSGANVLTF,TGCAGTGCTAGAGGTGGCGGCAGCTCTGGGGCCAACGTCCTGACTTTC
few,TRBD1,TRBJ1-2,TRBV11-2,CASRSGGGYGYTF,TGTGCCAGCAGATCAGGGGGAGGGTATGGCTACACCTTC
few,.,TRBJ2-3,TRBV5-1,CASSWGAGRTTDTQYF,TGCGCCAGCAGCTGGGGGGCAGGTCGAACCACAGATACGCAGTATTTT
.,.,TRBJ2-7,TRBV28,CASSSRGPYEQYF,TGTGCCAGCAGTTCCCGTGGGCCCTACGAGCAGTACTTC
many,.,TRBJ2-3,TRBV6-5,CASSYTASTDTQYF,TGTGCCAGCAGTTACACGGCGAGCACAGATACGCAGTATTTT
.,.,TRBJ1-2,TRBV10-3,CAISETGGRNYGYTF,TGTGCCATCAGTGAGACGGGGGGACGGAACTATGGCTACACCTTC
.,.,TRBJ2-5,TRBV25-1,CASSEIGGGEETQYF,TGTGCCAGCAGTGAAATTGGCGGAGGTGAAGAGACCCAGTACTTC
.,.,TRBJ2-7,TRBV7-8,CASSNVGTYEQYF,TGTGCCAGCAGCAACGTGGGTACATACGAGCAGTACTTC
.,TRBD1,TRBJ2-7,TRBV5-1,CASSRDGTGGYEQYF,TGCGCCAGCAGCCGAGACGGGACAGGGGGCTACGAGCAGTACTTC
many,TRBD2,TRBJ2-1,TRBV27,CASLGLAGDNEQFF,TGTGCCAGCCTAGGACTAGCGGGAGACAATGAGCAGTTCTTC
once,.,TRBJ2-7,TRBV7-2,CASSLVTGGDEQYF,TGTGCCAGCAGCTTAGTGACTGGCGGGGACGAGCAGTACTTC
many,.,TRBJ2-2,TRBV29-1,CSVRQSGELFF,TGCAGCGTAAGACAGTCCGGGGAGCTGTTTTTT
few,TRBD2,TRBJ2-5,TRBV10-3,CAISESREPIWLAEETQYF,TGTGCCATCAGTGAGTCGCGGGAGCCGATCTGGCTAGCGGAAGAGACCCAGTACTTC
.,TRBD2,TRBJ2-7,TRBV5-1,CASSLETRTSGLYEQYF,TGCGCCAGCAGCTTGGAAACTAGGACTAGCGGACTCTACGAGCAGTACTTC
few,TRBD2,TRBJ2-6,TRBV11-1,CASSLGREGFYPFSSGANVLTF,TGTGCCAGCAGCTTAGGGCGGGAGGGATTTTACCCTTTCAGCTCTGGGGCCAACGTCCTGACTTTC
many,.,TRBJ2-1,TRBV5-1,CASTSINEQFF,TGCGCCAGCACCAGTATAAATGAGCAGTTCTTC
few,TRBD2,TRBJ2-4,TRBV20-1,CSARDGTSGSRPYVGSDIQYF,TGCAGTGCTAGAGACGGCACTAGCGGGAGTAGGCCATACGTCGGATCGGACATTCAGTACTTC
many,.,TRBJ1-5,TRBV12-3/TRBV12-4,CASSRFYSNQPQHF,TGTGCCAGCTCCCGCTTCTATAGCAATCAGCCCCAGCATTTT
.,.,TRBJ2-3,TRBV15,CATSDRTGRPRDTQYF,TGTGCCACCAGCGACCGGACCGGTCGGCCAAGGGATACGCAGTATTTT
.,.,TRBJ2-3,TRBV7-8,CASSPRAASSDTQYF,TGTGCCAGCAGTCCAAGGGCGGCTAGTTCAGATACGCAGTATTTT
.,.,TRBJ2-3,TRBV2,CASFRTDQTGTDTQYF,TGTGCCAGCTTTCGGACAGACCAAACCGGCACAGATACGCAGTATTTT
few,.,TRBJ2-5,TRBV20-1,CSARVQLAETQYF,TGCAGTGCTAGAGTCCAACTCGCGGAGACCCAGTACTTC
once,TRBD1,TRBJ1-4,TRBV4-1,CASSQDQGTGVKKLLF,TGCGCCAGCAGCCAAGATCAAGGGACAGGGGTTAAAAAACTGCTTTTT
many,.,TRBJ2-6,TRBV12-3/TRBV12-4,CASRLGANVLTF,TGTGCCAGCAGGTTGGGAGCCAACGTCCTGACTTTC
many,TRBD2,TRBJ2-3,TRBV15,CATSGGTSGFTDTQYF,TGTGCCACCAGCGGAGGGACTAGCGGGTTCACAGATACGCAGTATTTT
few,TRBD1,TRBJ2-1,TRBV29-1,CSVDYRGHEQFF,TGCAGCGTTGATTATAGGGGGCATGAGCAGTTCTTC
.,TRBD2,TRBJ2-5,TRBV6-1,CASSPKGGRIGETQYF,TGTGCCAGCAGCCCCAAAGGCGGGAGGATCGGAGAGACCCAGTACTTC